These 2 T cell receptor beta chains came from one sample sequenced in a study of T cells after yellow fever vaccination. In TCRdb, the 5' RACE reads were re-called with MiXCR into one record per CDR3 protein. The sample holds approximately 450,000 distinct CDR3 sequences, 18% seen once. Material: PBMCs, obtained before the yellow fever booster vaccination. The receptors were sampled from a man between 18 and 35 years old who received the YFV17D yellow fever vaccine.

This clonotype was detected only a few times. The chain carries TRBV7-6 and TRBJ2-7; D is unclear. The CDR3 is made up of 12 amino acids. Germline-derived CDR1 and CDR2 are SGHVS and FNYEAQ. V lost 5 bases and J 5 bases, leaving 10 bases between the germline ends. Here the CDR3 DNA reads TGTGCCAGCAGCCCACACGGCCACGAGCAGTACTTC. Encoded protein: CASSPHGHEQYF.

This clonotype was detected a few times. The rearrangement joins TRBV9 to TRBJ1-1, with a tentative D call TRBD1 (5 bases). Deletions cut 4 bases from V and 11 bases from J, with 18 bases between. CDR3 length: 13 residues. Germline CDR1 and CDR2: SGDLS and YYNGEE. The CDR3 sequence is CASSPGAEGRAFF. The CDR3 nucleotides read TGTGCCAGCAGCCCCGGAGCCGAGGGGCGGGCTTTCTTT.